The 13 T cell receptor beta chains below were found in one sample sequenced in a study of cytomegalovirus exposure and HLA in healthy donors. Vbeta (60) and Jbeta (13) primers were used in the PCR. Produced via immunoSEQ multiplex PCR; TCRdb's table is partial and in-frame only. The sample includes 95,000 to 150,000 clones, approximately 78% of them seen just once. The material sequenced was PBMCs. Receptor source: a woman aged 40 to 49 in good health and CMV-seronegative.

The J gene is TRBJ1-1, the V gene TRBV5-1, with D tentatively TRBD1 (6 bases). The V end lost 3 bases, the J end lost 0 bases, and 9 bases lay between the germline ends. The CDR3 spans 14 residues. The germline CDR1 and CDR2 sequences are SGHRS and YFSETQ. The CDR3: CASSSGQLNTEAFF. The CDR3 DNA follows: TGCGCCAGCAGCTCCGGACAGCTGAACACTGAAGCTTTCTTT.

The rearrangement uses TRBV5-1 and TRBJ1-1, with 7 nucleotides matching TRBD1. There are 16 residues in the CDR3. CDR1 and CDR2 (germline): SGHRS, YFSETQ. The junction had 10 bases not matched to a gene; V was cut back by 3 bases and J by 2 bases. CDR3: CASSSQGLGHNTEAFF. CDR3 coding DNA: TGCGCCAGCAGCTCACAGGGGTTGGGACATAACACTGAAGCTTTCTTT.

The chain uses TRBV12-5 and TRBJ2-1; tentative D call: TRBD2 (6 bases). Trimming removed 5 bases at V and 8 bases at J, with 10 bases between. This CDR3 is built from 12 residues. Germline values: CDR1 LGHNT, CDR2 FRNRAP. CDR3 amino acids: CASGLKRDEQFF. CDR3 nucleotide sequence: TGTGCTAGTGGTCTCAAGCGGGATGAGCAGTTCTTC.

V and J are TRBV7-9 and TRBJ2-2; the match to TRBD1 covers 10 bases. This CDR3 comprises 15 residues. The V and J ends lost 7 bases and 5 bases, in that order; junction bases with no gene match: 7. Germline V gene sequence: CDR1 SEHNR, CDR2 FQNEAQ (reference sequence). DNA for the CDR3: TGTGCCAGCACAACCGGGACAGGGGAAACCGGGGAGCTGTTTTTT. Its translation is CASTTGTGETGELFF. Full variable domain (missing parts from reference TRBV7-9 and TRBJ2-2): DTGVSQNPRHKITKRGQNVTFRCDPISEHNRLYWYRQTLGQGPEFLTYFQNEAQLEKSRLLSDRFSAERPKGSFSTLEIQRTEQGDSAMYLCASTTGTGETGELFFGEGSRLTVL.

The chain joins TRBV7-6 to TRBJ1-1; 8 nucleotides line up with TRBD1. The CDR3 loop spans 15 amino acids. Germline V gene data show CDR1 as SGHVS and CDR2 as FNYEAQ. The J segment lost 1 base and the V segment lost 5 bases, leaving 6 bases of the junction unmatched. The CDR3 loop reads CASSPTGVENTEAFF. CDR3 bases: TGTGCCAGCAGCCCGACAGGGGTCGAGAACACTGAAGCTTTCTTT.

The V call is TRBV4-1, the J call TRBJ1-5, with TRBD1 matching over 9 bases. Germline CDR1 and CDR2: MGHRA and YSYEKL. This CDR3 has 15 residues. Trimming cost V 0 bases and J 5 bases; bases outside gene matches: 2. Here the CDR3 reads CASSQEGQGHQPQHF. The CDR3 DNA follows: TGCGCCAGCAGCCAAGAAGGACAGGGGCATCAGCCCCAGCATTTT.

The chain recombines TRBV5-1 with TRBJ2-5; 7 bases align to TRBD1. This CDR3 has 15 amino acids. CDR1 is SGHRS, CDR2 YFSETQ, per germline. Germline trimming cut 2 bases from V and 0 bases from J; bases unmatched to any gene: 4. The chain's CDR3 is CASSLYGTDQETQYF. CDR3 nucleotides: TGCGCCAGCAGCTTATACGGGACAGACCAAGAGACCCAGTACTTC.

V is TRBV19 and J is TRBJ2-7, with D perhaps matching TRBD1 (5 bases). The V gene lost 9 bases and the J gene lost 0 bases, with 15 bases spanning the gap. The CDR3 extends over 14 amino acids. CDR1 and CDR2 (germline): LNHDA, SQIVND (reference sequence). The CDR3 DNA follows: TGTGCCAGCTCCCGCACAGGAGTCTCCTACGAGCAGTACTTC. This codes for CASSRTGVSYEQYF.

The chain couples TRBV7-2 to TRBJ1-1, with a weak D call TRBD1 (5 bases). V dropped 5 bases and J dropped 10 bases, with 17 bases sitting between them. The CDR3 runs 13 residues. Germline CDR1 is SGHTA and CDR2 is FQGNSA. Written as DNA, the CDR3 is TGTGCCAGCAGCCCAGACTTGGGGCGGGGAGCTTTCTTT. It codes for CASSPDLGRGAFF. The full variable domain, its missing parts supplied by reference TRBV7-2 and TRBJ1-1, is GAGVSQSPSNKVTEKGKDVELRCDPISGHTALYWYRQSLGQGLEFLIYFQGNSAPDKSGLPSDRFSAERTGGSVSTLTIQRTQQEDSAVYLCASSPDLGRGAFFGQGTRLTVV.

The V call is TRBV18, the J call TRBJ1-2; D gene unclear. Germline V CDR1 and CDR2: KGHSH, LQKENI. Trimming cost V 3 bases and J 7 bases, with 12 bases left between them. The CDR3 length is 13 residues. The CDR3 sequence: CASSPAEVFGYTF. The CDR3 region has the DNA TGTGCCAGCTCACCGGCAGAGGTCTTTGGCTACACCTTC.

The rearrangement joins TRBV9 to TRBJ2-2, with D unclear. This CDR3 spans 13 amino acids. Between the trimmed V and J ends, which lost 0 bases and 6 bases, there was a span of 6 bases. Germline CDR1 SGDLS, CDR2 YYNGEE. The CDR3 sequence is CASSVAFPGELFF. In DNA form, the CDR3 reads TGTGCCAGCAGCGTAGCGTTCCCCGGGGAGCTGTTTTTT.

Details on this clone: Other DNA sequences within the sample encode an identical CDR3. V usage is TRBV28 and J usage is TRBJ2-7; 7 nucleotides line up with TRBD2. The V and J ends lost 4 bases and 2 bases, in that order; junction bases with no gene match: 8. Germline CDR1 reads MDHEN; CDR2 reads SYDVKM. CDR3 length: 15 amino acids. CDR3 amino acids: CASSSPGLETYEQYF. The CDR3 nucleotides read TGTGCCAGCAGTTCCCCAGGACTAGAAACCTACGAGCAGTACTTC. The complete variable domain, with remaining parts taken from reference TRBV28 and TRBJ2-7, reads DVKVTQSSRYLVKRTGEKVFLECVQDMDHENMFWYRQDPGLGLRLIYFSYDVKMKEKGDIPEGYSVSREKKERFSLILESASTNQTSMYLCASSSPGLETYEQYFGPGTRLTVT.

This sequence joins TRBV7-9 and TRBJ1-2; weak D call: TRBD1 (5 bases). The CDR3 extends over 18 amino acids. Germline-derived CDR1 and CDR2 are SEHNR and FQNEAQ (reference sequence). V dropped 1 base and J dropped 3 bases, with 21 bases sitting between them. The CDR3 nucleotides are TGTGCCAGCAGCTTAGGGGGGACTGCAAAGAGGAAGTACTATGGCTACACCTTC. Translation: CASSLGGTAKRKYYGYTF.